This entry describes one TCR beta chain. No antigen is known for it. The data derive from a study of lymphopenia after photon versus proton radiotherapy. Looked up from germline, CDR1 is SGDLS and CDR2 is YYNGEE. Trimming removed 3 bases at V and 1 base at J, with 7 bases between. CDR3 length: 13 amino acids. Libraries were prepared by immunoSEQ multiplex PCR; TCRdb keeps only in-frame clonotypes and omits some of them. The sample comprises roughly 61,000 clones, roughly 90% of which are singletons, and 9.5% to 15% rests with the top ten. Study-level points and caveats: Oligoclonal CD8+ Temra expansion after nadir drove photon patients' diversity drop. Better survival with proton therapy was suggested as possible, not demonstrated. In patients who died, overall survival fell as post-nadir TCR diversity dropped more. Proton therapy kept repertoires fairly stable, unlike photons, which gained effector/memory cells.

Here the sequenced sample was peripheral blood, taken from a patient treated with proton-based radiotherapy. The clonotype originates from a man at least 80 years old with esophageal cancer. The chain uses TRBV9 and TRBJ1-1; perhaps TRBD1 as D (5 bases). This CDR3 reads CASSAQGNTEAFF. The CDR3 nucleotides are TGTGCCAGCAGCGCCCAGGGGAACACTGAAGCTTTCTTT.